These 20 T cell receptor beta chains share one sample of origin, sequenced in a study of cytomegalovirus exposure and HLA in healthy donors. Primers for the PCR totalled 60 Vbeta and 13 Jbeta. Sequencing used immunoSEQ multiplex PCR; TCRdb keeps in-frame clones, though not all of them. The table lists under 150,000 clones, roughly 82% of them singletons. Input material: PBMCs. The receptors come from a male donor in good health and CMV-seropositive.

The CDR3, as DNA: TGTGCCACCATGGGAGTCGGGACAGGCCAAGAAGCTTTCTTT. This translates into CATMGVGTGQEAFF. The chain combines TRBV10-3 with TRBJ1-1; 8 bases match TRBD1. Germline CDR1 reads ENHRY; CDR2 reads SYGVKD. Trimming took 10 bases from V and 8 from J; bases not matched to a gene: 15. CDR3 length equals 14 residues.

This clone was found once. The chain employs TRBV6-5 and TRBJ2-3, with 9 bases aligning to TRBD2. Trimming took 7 bases from V and 5 from J; bases not matched to a gene: 7. The CDR3 spans 14 residues. CDR1 MNHEY and CDR2 SVGAGI come from the germline V gene. CDR3: CASKGAGGVDTQYF. The CDR3 DNA sequence: TGTGCCAGCAAGGGGGCGGGAGGGGTAGATACGCAGTATTTT.

The chain joins TRBV28 to TRBJ1-2; no definite D call. The CDR3 spans 11 residues. Per germline, CDR1 MDHEN and CDR2 SYDVKM. V was pared by 7 bases and J by 11 bases, with 14 bases between. The CDR3 DNA reads TGTGCCAGCATATCAAAAGGAGGTTACACCTTC. This translates into CASISKGGYTF.

The genes are TRBV5-1 and TRBJ2-2; possible D gene TRBD2, 6 bases. CDR3 length: 16 residues. Germline CDR1 is SGHRS and CDR2 is YFSETQ. V lost 1 base to trimming and J lost 3 bases, with 13 bases between them. This chain's CDR3 is CASSLTAGRDTGELFF. The CDR3 DNA follows: TGCGCCAGCAGCTTGACTGCGGGGCGGGACACCGGGGAGCTGTTTTTT.

This clone has only one observation. The CDR3 region is CASRVRETQYF. The CDR3 DNA sequence: TGTGCCAGCAGGGTGAGGGAGACCCAGTACTTC. This chain connects TRBV5-4 to TRBJ2-5; D is unclear. Germline V CDR1 and CDR2: SGHNT, YYREEE (reference sequence). The CDR3 spans 11 residues. V was clipped by 5 bases and J by 5 bases, with 7 bases between them.

This chain connects TRBV19 to TRBJ2-7; no clear D. This CDR3 is built from 15 residues. The V gene's germline CDR1 is LNHDA and CDR2 SQIVND (reference sequence). V dropped 3 bases and J dropped 3 bases, with 15 bases sitting between them. CDR3 amino acids: CASSMSGQPGYEQYF. CDR3 nucleotides: TGTGCCAGTAGTATGTCTGGGCAGCCAGGCTACGAGCAGTACTTC. The full variable domain, in which reference TRBV19 and TRBJ2-7 provide the parts outside the CDR3, is DGGITQSPKYLFRKEGQNVTLSCEQNLNHDAMYWYRQDPGQGLRLIYYSQIVNDFQKGDIAEGYSVSREKKESFPLTVTSAQKNPTAFYLCASSMSGQPGYEQYFGPGTRLTVT.

The chain links TRBV28 to TRBJ2-7; 8 bases agree with TRBD2. The CDR3 is made up of 15 amino acids. Germline assignment: CDR1 MDHEN and CDR2 SYDVKM. Trimming at V came to 6 bases and at J to 2 bases, leaving 9 bases not matched to a gene. The CDR3 is CASRTRAGVTYEQYF. The DNA for the CDR3 is TGTGCCAGCAGGACCCGAGCGGGAGTCACCTACGAGCAGTACTTC.

This clone has only a few counts. The chain is built from TRBV7-9 and TRBJ1-5; 10 bases line up with TRBD1. Germline V gene data show CDR1 as SEHNR and CDR2 as FQNEAQ (reference sequence). CDR3 size: 17 residues. V dropped 5 bases and J dropped 1; count of bases not matched to a gene: 8. CDR3 sequence: CASSLGTGASSNQPQHF. The CDR3, as DNA: TGTGCCAGCAGCCTGGGGACAGGGGCCTCGAGCAATCAGCCCCAGCATTTT.

The gene calls are TRBV4-3 and TRBJ2-7, with 12 bases lining up with TRBD2. The CDR3 has 15 residues. Losses at the gene ends were 3 bases for V and 6 bases for J; bases not matched to a gene: 6. CDR1 and CDR2 (germline): LGHNA, YSLEER. The CDR3 loop reads CASSHGTSGFGEQYF. CDR3 DNA: TGCGCCAGCAGCCATGGGACTAGCGGGTTCGGCGAGCAGTACTTC.

The chain employs TRBV6-1 and TRBJ2-1; no clear D. Germline lookup yields CDR1 MNHNS and CDR2 SASEGT. CDR3 length equals 15 residues. Trimming took off 6 bases at V and 0 bases at J, with 12 bases between the two ends. The CDR3 loop reads CASRLDTNSYNEQFF. For the CDR3, the DNA is TGTGCCAGCAGGCTCGACACCAACTCCTACAATGAGCAGTTCTTC.

For this clone: This sample also contains other DNA sequences that code for the same CDR3. V gene TRBV5-1 combines with J gene TRBJ1-4; D gene uncertain. Germline-derived CDR1 and CDR2 are SGHRS and YFSETQ. V was shortened by 0 bases and J by 2 bases, with 8 bases between the two germline ends. CDR3 length: 15 amino acids. The CDR3 DNA reads TGCGCCAGCAGCTTGGCCGGGTCGACTAATGAAAAACTGTTTTTT. Protein: CASSLAGSTNEKLFF.

This clone was seen just once. DNA for the CDR3: TGCAGCGTTGAAGATCGCGTTGAAGCTTTCTTT. Residues: CSVEDRVEAFF. The chain joins TRBV29-1 to TRBJ1-1; D is undetermined. Deletions cut 0 bases from V and 7 bases from J, with 6 bases between. This CDR3 region has 11 residues. CDR1 is SQVTM and CDR2 is ANQGSEA in the germline V gene.

This clone was seen a few times. The V and J genes are TRBV2 and TRBJ1-5; 8 bases line up with TRBD1. The V and J ends lost 5 bases and 7 bases, in that order; junction bases with no gene match: 10. This CDR3 contains 15 residues. Germline loops: CDR1 SNHLY, CDR2 FYNNEI. For the CDR3, the DNA is TGTGCCAGCAGTTTGGGACAGGCGGGCATCCAGCCCCAGCATTTT. It yields the protein CASSLGQAGIQPQHF.

This clone was seen more than once but under ten times. The rearrangement links TRBV11-1 to TRBJ2-2; tentatively, D is TRBD2 (5 bases). Germline V gives CDR1 SGHAT, CDR2 FQDESV (reference sequence). This CDR3 region has 14 residues. The V gene lost 1 base and the J gene lost 3 bases, with 6 bases spanning the gap. The CDR3 bases are TGTGCCAGCAGCTTAGGGGGAGACACCGGGGAGCTGTTTTTT. Residues: CASSLGGDTGELFF.

This clone was seen a single time. This chain uses TRBV5-1 with TRBJ2-2; D perhaps matches TRBD1 (5 bases). CDR1 and CDR2 (germline): SGHRS, YFSETQ. This CDR3 has 15 amino acids. V lost 2 bases to trimming and J lost 1 base, with 9 bases between them. DNA of the CDR3: TGCGCCAGCAGCTTTAGGACAAGGAACACCGGGGAGCTGTTTTTT. This sequence encodes CASSFRTRNTGELFF.

This clone was detected only once. The chain recombines TRBV19 with TRBJ2-5, with D perhaps matching TRBD2 (6 bases). Germline loops: CDR1 LNHDA, CDR2 SQIVND (reference sequence). The CDR3 has 14 amino acids. V gave up 3 bases and J gave up 3 bases, with 11 bases separating them. In DNA, the CDR3 is TGTGCCAGTAGTATGGGGACTGGCAAAGAGACCCAGTACTTC. Amino acid sequence: CASSMGTGKETQYF.

This clone was counted only a few times. The rearrangement links TRBV27 to TRBJ1-2; possibly TRBD1 for D (5 bases). Germline V gene data show CDR1 as MNHEY and CDR2 as SMNVEV (reference sequence). This CDR3 contains 13 residues. The V end lost 2 bases, the J end lost 4 bases, and 8 bases lay between the germline ends. CDR3 DNA sequence: TGTGCCAGCAGTTTACAGGGAGGCTATGGCTACACCTTC. Translating gives CASSLQGGYGYTF.

This clone was seen a single time. CDR3 region: CASSLDWGGRGTDTQYF. CDR3 bases: TGTGCCAGCAGTTTGGACTGGGGGGGGCGCGGGACAGATACGCAGTATTTT. The chain is built from TRBV27 and TRBJ2-3; D perhaps matches TRBD2 (7 bases). The ends were cut back, 3 bases at V and 3 bases at J, with 19 bases in the middle. The CDR3 totals 17 residues. CDR1 is MNHEY, CDR2 SMNVEV, per germline (reference sequence).

This rearrangement joins TRBV18 to TRBJ2-5; 7 bases agree with TRBD1. Germline V gene sequence: CDR1 KGHSH, CDR2 LQKENI. Trimming took 2 bases from V and 5 from J; bases not matched to a gene: 2. This CDR3 spans 13 amino acids. This CDR3 reads CASSPDREETQYF. CDR3 DNA: TGTGCCAGCTCACCAGACAGGGAGGAGACCCAGTACTTC.

The V call is TRBV18, the J call TRBJ2-5; 11 bases line up with TRBD2. Per germline, CDR1 KGHSH and CDR2 LQKENI. The CDR3 extends over 19 amino acids. J gave up 5 bases and V 3 bases, and 17 bases lay outside the gene matches. The CDR3 sequence: CASSPSGVDSGRARETQYF. CDR3 bases: TGTGCCAGCTCACCCTCCGGGGTGGATAGCGGGAGGGCCCGTGAGACCCAGTACTTC.